These T cell receptor beta chains were read from a single sample in a study of Ad26.COV2.S vaccination and SARS-CoV-2 variants. The assay was immunoSEQ multiplex PCR, and TCRdb's table has in-frame clones only and misses some. The data show around 450,000 clones, approximately 90% seen once. The sample was peripheral blood, taken in a trial of Ad26.COV2.S vaccine versus placebo. Receptor source: a person aged 18-65 years who received the Ad26.COV2.S COVID-19 vaccine or a placebo. Each CDR3 is given with its conserved first and last residue. Not all rows give a size; the values are once, few, many and, for expanded clones, a class.

CDR3 protein: CASRRLARGFTDTQYF; V gene: TRBV19; clone size: .; J gene: TRBJ2-3
CDR3 protein: CASSDWGVVSPLHF; V gene: TRBV10-2; clone size: .; J gene: TRBJ1-6
CDR3 protein: CASSRPGTGGYEQYF; V gene: TRBV19; clone size: .; J gene: TRBJ2-7
CDR3 protein: CASSQGGGGDTEAFF; V gene: TRBV3-1/TRBV3-2; clone size: .; J gene: TRBJ1-1
CDR3 protein: CASTFGQGKAFF; V gene: TRBV6-6; clone size: few; J gene: TRBJ1-1
CDR3 protein: CASSSTGGMGHYGYTF; V gene: TRBV9; clone size: .; J gene: TRBJ1-2
CDR3 protein: CASTSQGVNTGKLFF; V gene: TRBV5-4; clone size: .; J gene: TRBJ2-2
CDR3 protein: CASNLVPQGAHYGYTF; V gene: TRBV7-9; clone size: .; J gene: TRBJ1-2
CDR3 protein: CASSFNPTGRGTEAFF; V gene: TRBV13; clone size: .; J gene: TRBJ1-1
CDR3 protein: CASSYTGGANQPQHF; V gene: TRBV6-5; clone size: .; J gene: TRBJ1-5
CDR3 protein: CASSPPRSTEAFF; V gene: TRBV3-1/TRBV3-2; clone size: .; J gene: TRBJ1-1
CDR3 protein: CASSLRLGELFF; V gene: TRBV7-3; clone size: .; J gene: TRBJ2-2
CDR3 protein: CASSLAAAGGGSYEQYF; V gene: TRBV7-8; clone size: .; J gene: TRBJ2-7
CDR3 protein: CASSLAAVSYEQYF; V gene: TRBV11-2; clone size: .; J gene: TRBJ2-7
CDR3 protein: CASGTVQGEQFF; V gene: TRBV10-3; clone size: .; J gene: TRBJ2-1
CDR3 protein: CASSLRGGMNTEAFF; V gene: TRBV19; clone size: .; J gene: TRBJ1-1